This is a list of T cell receptor beta chains from one sample in a study of T cells in Graves' hyperthyroidism and ophthalmopathy. Each CDR3 protein is one row after TCRdb ran MiXCR on the multiplex PCR reads. The table has over 500,000 distinct CDR3 sequences, roughly 15% seen once. Sequenced input: blood. Receptors were obtained from a woman aged 18-35 years with Graves' ophthalmopathy. The CDR3 runs from the conserved cysteine through the conserved F or W. A D gene is named only where the DNA matches it firmly. Size tells how often a clone was seen (once, few, many) or the class of an expanded clone, and some rows leave it out.

>TRBJ1-4|.|.|TRBV14
TGTGCCAGCAGCCAAGGTGCAGCGGCAAATGAAAAACTGTTTTTT
CASSQGAAANEKLFF
>TRBJ2-1|.|TRBD2|TRBV11-2
TGTGCCAGCAACCGAGCGGGGGGCGTCAATGAGCAGTTCTTC
CASNRAGGVNEQFF
>TRBJ1-1|few|.|TRBV4-3
TGCGCCAGCAGCCAAGATAGAGGTCCCCCTTTGAACACTGAAGCTTTCTTT
CASSQDRGPPLNTEAFF
>TRBJ2-2|.|.|TRBV4-3
TGCGCCAGCAGCCAGCCGAGCGGACCAATAAACACCGGGGAGCTGTTTTTT
CASSQPSGPINTGELFF
>TRBJ1-2|.|TRBD1|TRBV9
TGTGCCAGCAGCGGATCCCCCAGACAGGGGGTAAATGGCTACACCTTC
CASSGSPRQGVNGYTF
>TRBJ2-7|many|.|TRBV10-3
TGTGCCATCAGTGAATCTCCCAGGGGGGTTGGGGAGCAGTACTTC
CAISESPRGVGEQYF
>TRBJ2-7|few|.|TRBV15
TGTGCCACCCGGACGATTTCGAGGAACGAGCAGTACTTC
CATRTISRNEQYF
>TRBJ2-5|.|.|TRBV9
TGTGCCAGCAGCCCCTGGGACCCACCGACGCTTCAGTACTTC
CASSPWDPPTLQYF
>TRBJ2-1|few|.|TRBV20-1
TGCAGTGCCACCCCGTTGAGATCCTACAATGAGCAGTTCTTC
CSATPLRSYNEQFF
>TRBJ1-6|.|.|TRBV14
TGTGCCAGCAGCCCCTTGGGGGGGGCGGATTCACCCCTCCACTTT
CASSPLGGADSPLHF
>TRBJ2-7|few|.|TRBV20-1
TGCAGTGCTAGTAGACCCCAGGGAAGTATCTACGAGCAGTACTTC
CSASRPQGSIYEQYF
>TRBJ1-5|few|TRBD1|TRBV6-1
TGTGCCAGCAGGCCGGGACAGGGGGCGCGAAGTCAGCCCCAGCATTTT
CASRPGQGARSQPQHF
>TRBJ1-4|.|TRBD1|TRBV24-1
TGTGCCACCAGTGCGGGACAGTCCTATAATGAAAAACTGTTTTTT
CATSAGQSYNEKLFF
>TRBJ2-1|.|.|TRBV30
TGTGCCTGGACACCGGATTCCTACAATGAGCAGTTCTTC
CAWTPDSYNEQFF
>TRBJ2-2|few|TRBD1|TRBV9
TGTGCCAGCAGCCCCCCGACAGGGAGCCTCACCGGGGAGCTGTTTTTT
CASSPPTGSLTGELFF
>TRBJ1-1|many|TRBD1|TRBV20-1
TGCAGTGCTAGAGTAACAGGGGCGATGAACACTGAAGCTTTCTTT
CSARVTGAMNTEAFF
>TRBJ1-6|many|.|TRBV2
TGTGCCAGCAGTACGGGAGGCATCAATTCACCCCTCCACTTT
CASSTGGINSPLHF
>TRBJ2-1|.|.|TRBV6-1
TGTGCCAGCGATTTTCGCAATGAGCAGTTCTTC
CASDFRNEQFF
>TRBJ2-1|.|TRBD2|TRBV4-1
TGCGCCAGCAGCCAAGTGGAAAAGCGGGGGCCCTACAATGAGCAGTTCTTC
CASSQVEKRGPYNEQFF
>TRBJ1-1|many|.|TRBV20-1
TGCAGTGCCACCGGGGGAGTGAACACTGAAGCTTTCTTT
CSATGGVNTEAFF
>TRBJ2-6|.|TRBD1|TRBV27
TGTGCCAGCAGTTGGACAGGGGCGCGAGGGGCCAACGTCCTGACTTTC
CASSWTGARGANVLTF
>TRBJ1-6|few|.|TRBV9
TGTGCCAGCAGCGTAGAGGCAGGGGCGAGTTCACCCCTCCACTTT
CASSVEAGASSPLHF
>TRBJ1-5|many|TRBD1|TRBV12-3/TRBV12-4
TGTGCCAGCAGTCAAAGCTGGGGACAGCGAAATCAGCCCCAGCATTTT
CASSQSWGQRNQPQHF
>TRBJ2-7|many|TRBD1|TRBV7-8
TGTGCCAGCAGTCGCGGACAGGGGCTCCGCTACGAGCAGTACTTC
CASSRGQGLRYEQYF
>TRBJ2-1|many|.|TRBV28
TGTGCCAGCAGCCTGACAGAAAATGAGCAGTTCTTC
CASSLTENEQFF
>TRBJ2-1|.|.|TRBV5-6
TGTGCCAGCAGCTCAGCCGAGTGGTGGGGCAATGATGAGCAGTTCTTC
CASSSAEWWGNDEQFF
>TRBJ2-5|few|.|TRBV6-1
TGTGCCAGCAGTGAGGGGGGCAACCAAGAGACCCAGTACTTC
CASSEGGNQETQYF
>TRBJ2-1|many|.|TRBV5-1
TGCGCCAGCAGCGATACCGGCACGGGATACAATGAGCAGTTCTTC
CASSDTGTGYNEQFF
>TRBJ1-5|many|TRBD1|TRBV28
TGTGCCAGCAGGAAGGACAGGGCCCTCAATCAGCCCCAGCATTTT
CASRKDRALNQPQHF
>TRBJ1-1|few|.|TRBV6-1
TGTGCCAGCACCGCGGAGAGGAAGGGCACTGAAGCTTTCTTT
CASTAERKGTEAFF
>TRBJ1-3|.|.|TRBV6-2/TRBV6-3
TGTGCCAGCAGTTACTTCGGCAATTCGAGCTCTGGAAACACCATATATTTT
CASSYFGNSSSGNTIYF
>TRBJ1-2|.|TRBD1|TRBV25-1
TGTGCCAGCAGTCAACCGGGACAGGGGGCTCACTATGGCTACACCTTC
CASSQPGQGAHYGYTF
>TRBJ2-1|.|TRBD2|TRBV7-2
TGTGCCAGCAGTTGGGGACTAGCGGTAGGGGGTAGAAATGAGCAGTTCTTC
CASSWGLAVGGRNEQFF
>TRBJ2-3|many|TRBD2|TRBV27
TGTGCCAGCAGTAGGGGACTAGCCGAAAGCACAGATACGCAGTATTTT
CASSRGLAESTDTQYF
>TRBJ2-7|many|.|TRBV28
TGTGCCAGCAGTTATCCGGTTTGGAGTACCTACGAGCAGTACTTC
CASSYPVWSTYEQYF
>TRBJ2-3|many|TRBD2|TRBV20-1
TGCAGTGCTATTTCAAATGTCAAGGGAGGACTAGCGGGAGCGGGAGATACGCAGTATTTT
CSAISNVKGGLAGAGDTQYF
>TRBJ2-7|.|TRBD2|TRBV6-2/TRBV6-3
TGTGCCAGCACTCGACTCCTAGCGGGAGGCTACGAGCAGTACTTC
CASTRLLAGGYEQYF
>TRBJ1-2|many|TRBD1|TRBV10-3
TGTGCCATCAGTGAGAACGGACAGGTCCACTATGGCTACACCTTC
CAISENGQVHYGYTF
>TRBJ2-1|.|TRBD2|TRBV11-2
TGTGCCAGCAGCCAAGATAAGGCTAGCGGATCATACAATGAGCAGTTCTTC
CASSQDKASGSYNEQFF
>TRBJ2-1|many|TRBD2|TRBV7-3
TGTGCCAGCAGCATATTGTCTAGCGGGAGTAAATACAATGAGCAGTTCTTC
CASSILSSGSKYNEQFF
>TRBJ2-7|many|.|TRBV2
TGTGCCAGCATAGGTGCGGACCGCTACGAGCAGTACTTC
CASIGADRYEQYF